These 24 T cell receptor beta chains came from one sample sequenced in a study of post-analysis software for immune sequencing data. The study's findings and limits: Higher frequency in patients than in controls was seen for about five TRBV segments, with TRBV5-6, TRBV5-1 and TRBV20-1 among them.

Prepared libraries of TCR beta cDNA carried unique molecular identifiers. TCRdb fed the PCR reads into MiXCR, producing one record per CDR3 protein. This sample yields about 770,000 distinct CDR3 sequences, of which about 43% are seen a single time; roughly 4.5% belongs to the top ten. Their recognized antigens are unknown. Material for sequencing was blood. The receptors derive from a girl aged 5 to 17 with multiple sclerosis.

This clonotype has only one observation. The genes are TRBV10-3 and TRBJ2-3; TRBD2 aligns across 14 bases. V dropped 4 bases and J dropped 6; count of bases not matched to a gene: 6. CDR3 length: 16 residues. The germline gives CDR1 ENHRY, CDR2 SYGVKD. The CDR3 region has the DNA TGTGCCATCAGTGGGGGACTAGCGGGAGCCCCGGATACGCAGTATTTT. It translates to CAISGGLAGAPDTQYF.

This chain links TRBV5-6 with TRBJ1-1, with D possibly TRBD1 on 5 matching bases. V gave up 4 bases and J gave up 1 base, with 17 bases separating them. Germline V gene data show CDR1 as SGHDT and CDR2 as YYEEEE. CDR3 length: 16 residues. CDR3 bases: TGTGCCAGCAGCGCAGACCCAGGGTTGGCGAACACTGAAGCTTTCTTT. Its protein product is CASSADPGLANTEAFF.

In the case of this clonotype: A read error may account for a junction end that differs from germline. The chain joins TRBV7-3 to TRBJ2-7; 8 nucleotides align to TRBD2. The length of the CDR3 is 13 residues. The germline gives CDR1 SGHTA, CDR2 FQGTGA. Here the CDR3 reads CASSLGVAGEQYF. The CDR3 bases are TGTGCTAGCAGCTTAGGGGTAGCGGGGGAGCAGTACTTC.

This clonotype has a handful of counts. The CDR3 bases are TGCAGCGTTGGGTTGAACTATGGCTACACCTTC. Amino acid sequence: CSVGLNYGYTF. V gene TRBV29-1 combines with J gene TRBJ1-2; D is unclear. The CDR3 totals 11 residues. Germline CDR1 reads SQVTM; CDR2 reads ANQGSEA. Trimming removed 4 bases at V and 2 bases at J, with 5 bases between. The full variable domain, rest sourced from reference TRBV29-1 and TRBJ1-2, is SAVISQKPSRDICQRGTSLTIQCQVDSQVTMMFWYRQQPGQSLTLIATANQGSEATYESGFVIDKFPISRPNLTFSTLTVSNMSPEDSSIYLCSVGLNYGYTFGSGTRLTVV.

The rearrangement joins TRBV18 to TRBJ2-7; 7 positions match TRBD1. The length of the CDR3 is 14 residues. The germline gives CDR1 KGHSH, CDR2 LQKENI. The V and J ends lost 3 bases and 3 bases, in that order; junction bases with no gene match: 5. The CDR3 is CASSPYPGGYEQYF. The DNA for the CDR3 is TGTGCCAGCTCACCTTATCCAGGGGGCTACGAGCAGTACTTC.

The V and J genes are TRBV7-2 and TRBJ2-1, with 9 bases fitting TRBD1. The germline gives CDR1 SGHTA, CDR2 FQGNSA. The CDR3 sequence is 15 residues long. The ends lost 4 bases at V and 8 bases at J; junction bases unmatched: 9. The CDR3 is CASSSTDRGGDEQFF. Written as DNA, the CDR3 is TGTGCCAGCAGCTCGACGGACAGGGGCGGTGATGAGCAGTTCTTC.

The chain is built from TRBV28 and TRBJ2-7; the match to TRBD1 covers 7 bases. Germline CDR1 is MDHEN and CDR2 is SYDVKM. The CDR3 has 14 residues. With 5 bases clipped from V and 2 bases from J, the junction kept 6 bases outside the gene matches. The CDR3 DNA follows: TGTGCCAGCAGTCCCGACGGACAGGCCTACGAGCAGTACTTC. Protein: CASSPDGQAYEQYF.

The chain carries TRBV6-2 or TRBV6-3 and TRBJ2-1, with TRBD2 matching 7 bases. From germline, CDR1 is MNHEY and CDR2 SVGEGT. Unmatched junction bases numbered 14, after V lost 0 bases and J lost 9 bases. The CDR3 extends over 17 amino acids. The chain's CDR3 is CASSYSNLWEGRGEQFF. The DNA for the CDR3 is TGTGCCAGCAGTTACTCGAACCTGTGGGAGGGTCGGGGTGAGCAGTTCTTC.

This clonotype was seen once. The chain has TRBV5-1 and TRBJ2-1; 7 nucleotides align to TRBD2. After removal of 0 bases from V and 5 bases from J, the junction contained 5 bases not matched to a gene. The CDR3 runs to 15 residues. CDR1 SGHRS and CDR2 YFSETQ come from the germline V gene. The CDR3 nucleotides read TGCGCCAGCAGCTTGGTGGGCGGGGGAAACAATGAGCAGTTCTTC. It is translated as CASSLVGGGNNEQFF.

The chain combines TRBV7-9 with TRBJ2-1; no clear D. Per germline, CDR1 SEHNR and CDR2 FQNEAQ (reference sequence). Trimming removed 4 bases from V and 5 bases from J, with 18 bases in between. The length of the CDR3 is 16 residues. The CDR3 DNA is TGTGCCAGCAGCTCCATGACCCGGACGGACGACAATGAGCAGTTCTTC. Translating gives CASSSMTRTDDNEQFF. The entire variable domain, with the rest obtained from reference TRBV7-9 and TRBJ2-1, is as follows: DTGVSQNPRHKITKRGQNVTFRCDPISEHNRLYWYRQTLGQGPEFLTYFQNEAQLEKSRLLSDRFSAERPKGSFSTLEIQRTEQGDSAMYLCASSSMTRTDDNEQFFGPGTRLTVL.

V usage is TRBV5-1 and J usage is TRBJ2-1; perhaps TRBD2 as D (6 bases). The CDR3 length is 15 residues. V dropped 4 bases and J dropped 7 bases, with 18 bases sitting between them. Germline V gene data show CDR1 as SGHRS and CDR2 as YFSETQ. This CDR3 reads CASSPGLTEQNEQFF. Here the CDR3 DNA reads TGCGCCAGCAGCCCGGGACTCACCGAGCAGAATGAGCAGTTCTTC.

Only a few counts were recorded for this clonotype. The chain couples TRBV7-9 to TRBJ2-5, with TRBD2 as a possible D gene (6 bases). V lost 5 bases, J lost 3 bases, and 16 bases lay in between. Germline CDR1 and CDR2: SEHNR and FQNEAQ (reference sequence). The CDR3 covers 15 residues. The CDR3 spells CASSESRLAKETQYF. DNA for the CDR3: TGTGCCAGCAGCGAGAGCCGCCTAGCGAAAGAGACCCAGTACTTC.

The gene calls are TRBV12-3 or TRBV12-4 and TRBJ2-1; D gene unclear. Deletions cut 5 bases from V and 9 bases from J, with 14 bases between. This CDR3 is built from 13 residues. As DNA, the CDR3 is TGTGCCAGCAGTCCGTCCTCGGTGGGTGAGCAGTTCTTC. It specifies CASSPSSVGEQFF.

The J gene is TRBJ2-7, the V gene TRBV29-1; D may be TRBD1 (6 bases). This CDR3 contains 9 residues. Trimming stripped 3 bases from V and 12 bases from J, with 9 bases between. Germline V lookup: CDR1 SQVTM, CDR2 ANQGSEA. In DNA form, the CDR3 reads TGCAGCGTTGACAGGGGTGGGTACTTC. It codes for CSVDRGGYF.

This chain connects TRBV6-5 to TRBJ2-1; TRBD2 aligns across 7 bases. V dropped 4 bases and J dropped 6; count of bases not matched to a gene: 18. CDR1 MNHEY and CDR2 SVGAGI come from the germline V gene. This CDR3 is 18 amino acids long. The CDR3 loop reads CASSSTPLAGRGGNEQFF. The CDR3, as DNA: TGTGCCAGCAGTTCCACTCCTTTAGCGGGCCGAGGAGGCAATGAGCAGTTCTTC.

The V gene is TRBV29-1, the J gene TRBJ2-7; 7 nucleotides agree with TRBD2. CDR1 and CDR2 from the germline V gene are SQVTM and ANQGSEA. V was clipped by 8 bases and J by 1 base; unmatched bases: 20. The CDR3 is 17 residues long. CDR3 region: CSFKKGRENVRSYEQYF. For the CDR3, the DNA is TGCAGCTTCAAAAAGGGGAGGGAGAATGTGCGGTCCTACGAGCAGTACTTC.

The CDR3 nucleotides read TGTGCCAGCAGTCCCCCCAGACAGGGCCCCCATACGCAGTATTTT. Protein product: CASSPPRQGPHTQYF. The V call is TRBV12-3 or TRBV12-4, the J call TRBJ2-3, with TRBD1 matching 7 bases. Trimming took 5 bases from V and 7 from J; bases not matched to a gene: 12. The CDR3 contains 15 residues.

This clonotype has just a few counts. The CDR3 nucleotides are TGTGCCAGCAGGGAAGAGGCACTTCCTCAGGATACGCAGTATTTT. It encodes CASREEALPQDTQYF. The V gene is TRBV11-3, the J gene TRBJ2-3; D is uncertain. This CDR3 is 15 amino acids long. The germline V and J ends were trimmed by 6 bases and 6 bases, with 19 bases remaining between them. The V gene's germline CDR1 is SGHNT and CDR2 YENEEA.

The chain employs TRBV28 and TRBJ2-4; D unresolved. The J call is uncertain, as TRBJ2-7 better fits the DNA end. Germline V gene lookup returns CDR1 MDHEN and CDR2 SYDVKM. CDR3 length: 14 amino acids. CDR3 nucleotide sequence: TGTGCCAGCAGACATGGTTCAATGGGCTGCGAGCAGTACTTC. Translated, it gives CASRHGSMGCEQYF.

The V gene is TRBV29-1, the J gene TRBJ1-4, with D unclear. Trimming stripped 4 bases from V and 2 bases from J, with 11 bases between. Germline V gene data show CDR1 as SQVTM and CDR2 as ANQGSEA. The CDR3 spans 14 residues. Here the CDR3 DNA reads TGCAGCGTTGTAGGCGATCAGACTAATGAAAAACTGTTTTTT. It translates to CSVVGDQTNEKLFF.

This clonotype was counted once. V usage is TRBV7-9 and J usage is TRBJ2-3; TRBD2 matches 9 bases. V lost 1 base and J lost 7; bases outside the gene matches: 6. The CDR3 contains 15 residues. Germline V lookup: CDR1 SEHNR, CDR2 FQNEAQ (reference sequence). In DNA, the CDR3 is TGTGCCAGCAGCTTAGTGTTAGCGGGAGATAATACGCAGTATTTT. Residues: CASSLVLAGDNTQYF.

This chain uses TRBV6-2 or TRBV6-3 with TRBJ2-3; 7 bases align to TRBD2. This CDR3 is 15 amino acids long. After removal of 2 bases from V and 4 bases from J, the junction contained 6 bases not matched to a gene. Germline CDR1 MNHEY, CDR2 SVGEGT. The CDR3 protein is CASSYLGLVADTQYF. DNA of the CDR3: TGTGCCAGCAGTTACCTAGGACTAGTAGCAGATACGCAGTATTTT.

For this clonotype: At one end the junction does not follow the germline gene, possibly because of a read error. This chain links TRBV30 with TRBJ1-2; D gene unclear. Germline CDR1 GTSNPN, CDR2 SVGIG (reference sequence). This CDR3 is 16 amino acids long. The DNA for the CDR3 is TGTGCCTGGAGTCAACGGGCCCAGGCAGTTGGCTATGGCCACACCTTC. Encoded protein: CAWSQRAQAVGYGHTF.

As concerns this clonotype: Mismatch with germline at one junction end may stem from a read error. The V call is TRBV4-3, the J call TRBJ2-7, with 10 bases that match TRBD1. This CDR3 region has 15 residues. CDR1 and CDR2 (germline): LGHNA, YSLEER. For the CDR3, the DNA is TGCGTCAGCAGCCCCGGACAGGGGGGACTTTACGAGCAGTACTTC. Encoded protein: CVSSPGQGGLYEQYF.